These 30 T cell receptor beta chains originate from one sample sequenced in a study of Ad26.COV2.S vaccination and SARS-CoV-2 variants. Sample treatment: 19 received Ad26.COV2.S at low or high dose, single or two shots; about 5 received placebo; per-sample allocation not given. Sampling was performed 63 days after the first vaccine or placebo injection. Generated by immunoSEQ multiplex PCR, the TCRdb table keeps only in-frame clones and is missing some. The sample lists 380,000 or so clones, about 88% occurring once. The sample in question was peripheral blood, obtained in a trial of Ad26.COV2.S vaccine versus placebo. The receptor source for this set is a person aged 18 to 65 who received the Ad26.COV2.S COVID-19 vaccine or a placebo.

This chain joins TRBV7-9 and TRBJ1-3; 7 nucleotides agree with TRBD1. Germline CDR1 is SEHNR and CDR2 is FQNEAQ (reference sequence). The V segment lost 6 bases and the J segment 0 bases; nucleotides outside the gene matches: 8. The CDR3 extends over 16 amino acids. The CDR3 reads CASSSGTVFSGNTIYF. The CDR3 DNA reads TGTGCCAGCAGTTCCGGGACAGTGTTCTCTGGAAACACCATATATTTT.

This CDR3 reads CATASAGGGTDTQYF. The CDR3 coding sequence is TGTGCCACCGCGTCGGCGGGAGGAGGCACAGATACGCAGTATTTT. The chain recombines TRBV28 with TRBJ2-3; 8 nucleotides agree with TRBD2. Germline V gives CDR1 MDHEN, CDR2 SYDVKM. Trimming cost V 10 bases and J 1 base; bases outside gene matches: 10. The CDR3 covers 15 residues.

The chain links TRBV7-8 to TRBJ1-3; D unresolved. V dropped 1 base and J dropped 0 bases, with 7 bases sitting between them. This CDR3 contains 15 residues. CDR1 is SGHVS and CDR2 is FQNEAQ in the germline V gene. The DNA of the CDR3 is TGTGCCAGCAGCTTAGTTTTGAGCTCTGGAAACACCATATATTTT. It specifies CASSLVLSSGNTIYF. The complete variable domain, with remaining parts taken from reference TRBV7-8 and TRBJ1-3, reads GAGVSQSPRYKVAKRGQDVALRCDPISGHVSLFWYQQALGQGPEFLTYFQNEAQLDKSGLPSDRFFAERPEGSVSTLKIQRTQQEDSAVYLCASSLVLSSGNTIYFGEGSWLTVV.

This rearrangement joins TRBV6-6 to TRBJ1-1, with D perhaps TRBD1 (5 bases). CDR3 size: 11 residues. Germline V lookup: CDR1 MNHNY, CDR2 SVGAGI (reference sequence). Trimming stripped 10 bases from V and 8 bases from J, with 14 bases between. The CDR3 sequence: CANSGRGEAFF. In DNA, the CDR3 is TGTGCCAATTCGGGGAGGGGAGAAGCTTTCTTT.

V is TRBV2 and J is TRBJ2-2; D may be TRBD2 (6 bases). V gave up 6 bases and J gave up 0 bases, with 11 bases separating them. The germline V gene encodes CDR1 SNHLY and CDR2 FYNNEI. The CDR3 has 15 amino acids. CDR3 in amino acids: CASRGGSTNTGELFF. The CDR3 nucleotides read TGTGCCAGCAGGGGGGGTAGCACGAACACCGGGGAGCTGTTTTTT.

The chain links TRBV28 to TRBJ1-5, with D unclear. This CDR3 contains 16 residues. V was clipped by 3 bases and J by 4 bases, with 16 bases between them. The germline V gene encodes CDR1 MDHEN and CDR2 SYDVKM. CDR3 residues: CASSLLGLRSNQPQHF. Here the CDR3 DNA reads TGTGCCAGCAGTTTGTTGGGATTACGGTCAAATCAGCCCCAGCATTTT.

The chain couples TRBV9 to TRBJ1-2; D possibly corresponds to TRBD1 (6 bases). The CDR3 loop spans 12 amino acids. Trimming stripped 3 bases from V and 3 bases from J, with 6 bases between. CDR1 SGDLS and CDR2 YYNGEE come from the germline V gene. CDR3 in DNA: TGTGCCAGCAGCGGACAGGACTATGGCTACACCTTC. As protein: CASSGQDYGYTF.

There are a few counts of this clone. In nucleotides, the CDR3 is TGCAGCGTCGTATCGGGGGACAGCGTTGAAAAACTGTTTTTT. Its translation: CSVVSGDSVEKLFF. The chain employs TRBV29-1 and TRBJ1-4; 7 bases match TRBD1. This CDR3 region has 14 residues. CDR1 is SQVTM and CDR2 is ANQGSEA in the germline V gene. With V trimmed by 6 bases and J by 7 bases, 11 bases remained unmatched.

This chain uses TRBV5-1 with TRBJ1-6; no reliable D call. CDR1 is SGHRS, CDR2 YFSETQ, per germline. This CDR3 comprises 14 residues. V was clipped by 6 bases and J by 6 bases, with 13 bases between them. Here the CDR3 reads CASKNFATNSPLHF. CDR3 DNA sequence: TGCGCCAGCAAGAATTTCGCAACTAATTCACCCCTCCACTTT.

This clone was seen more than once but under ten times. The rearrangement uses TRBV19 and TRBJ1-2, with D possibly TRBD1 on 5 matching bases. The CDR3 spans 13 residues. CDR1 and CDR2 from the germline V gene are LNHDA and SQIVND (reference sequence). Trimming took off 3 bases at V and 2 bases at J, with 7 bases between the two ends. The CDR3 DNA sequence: TGTGCCAGTAGTATTGAGGGGAACTATGGCTACACCTTC. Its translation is CASSIEGNYGYTF.

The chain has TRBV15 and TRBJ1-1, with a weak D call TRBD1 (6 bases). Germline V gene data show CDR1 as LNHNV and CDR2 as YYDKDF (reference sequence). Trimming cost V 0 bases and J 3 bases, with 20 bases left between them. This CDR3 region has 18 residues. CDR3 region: CATSRDFTLGARDTEAFF. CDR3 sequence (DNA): TGTGCCACCAGCAGAGATTTCACTTTGGGGGCGCGGGACACTGAAGCTTTCTTT.

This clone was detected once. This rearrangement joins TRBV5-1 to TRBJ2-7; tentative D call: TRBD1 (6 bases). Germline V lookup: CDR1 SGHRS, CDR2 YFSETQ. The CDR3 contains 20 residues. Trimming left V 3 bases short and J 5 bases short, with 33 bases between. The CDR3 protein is CASSSPTRSSGGQIHHEQYF. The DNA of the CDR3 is TGCGCCAGCAGCTCTCCGACAAGAAGTTCTGGGGGCCAAATACACCACGAGCAGTACTTC. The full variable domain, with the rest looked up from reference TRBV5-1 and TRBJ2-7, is KAGVTQTPRYLIKTRGQQVTLSCSPISGHRSVSWYQQTPGQGLQFLFEYFSETQRNKGNFPGRFSGRQFSNSRSEMNVSTLELGDSALYLCASSSPTRSSGGQIHHEQYFGPGTRLTVT.

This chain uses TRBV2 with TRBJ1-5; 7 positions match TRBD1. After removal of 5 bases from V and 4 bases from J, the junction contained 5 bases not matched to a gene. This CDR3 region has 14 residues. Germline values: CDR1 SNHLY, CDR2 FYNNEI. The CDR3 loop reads CASSPDRLNQPQHF. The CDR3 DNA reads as TGTGCCAGCAGTCCGGACAGGTTAAATCAGCCCCAGCATTTT.

The CDR3 bases are TGTGCCAGCAGCCGGGGGGCTGGGGGCAGTGAGACCCAGTACTTC. The encoded protein is CASSRGAGGSETQYF. V gene TRBV7-2 combines with J gene TRBJ2-5; possibly TRBD2 for D (7 bases). CDR3 length equals 15 residues. The V gene lost 5 bases and the J gene lost 5 bases, with 18 bases spanning the gap. CDR1 and CDR2 from the germline V gene are SGHTA and FQGNSA.

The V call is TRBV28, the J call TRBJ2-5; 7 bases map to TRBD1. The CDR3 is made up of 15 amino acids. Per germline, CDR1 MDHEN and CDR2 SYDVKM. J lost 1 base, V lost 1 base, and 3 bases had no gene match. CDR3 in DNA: TGTGCCAGCAGTTTATCCAGGGACAGCCAAGAGACCCAGTACTTC. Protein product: CASSLSRDSQETQYF.

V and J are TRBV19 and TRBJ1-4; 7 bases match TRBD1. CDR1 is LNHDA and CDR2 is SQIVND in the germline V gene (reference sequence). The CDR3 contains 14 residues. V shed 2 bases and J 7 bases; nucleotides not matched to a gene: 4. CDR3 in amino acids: CASSIRGLSEKLFF. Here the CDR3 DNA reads TGTGCCAGTAGTATAAGGGGGCTTTCTGAAAAACTGTTTTTT.

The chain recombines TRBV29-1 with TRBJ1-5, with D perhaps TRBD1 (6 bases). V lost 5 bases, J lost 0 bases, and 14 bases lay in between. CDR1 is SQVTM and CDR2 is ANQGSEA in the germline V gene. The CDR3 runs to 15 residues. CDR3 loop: CSVRFSGDSNQPQHF. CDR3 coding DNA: TGCAGCGTTCGCTTTTCAGGGGATAGCAATCAGCCCCAGCATTTT.

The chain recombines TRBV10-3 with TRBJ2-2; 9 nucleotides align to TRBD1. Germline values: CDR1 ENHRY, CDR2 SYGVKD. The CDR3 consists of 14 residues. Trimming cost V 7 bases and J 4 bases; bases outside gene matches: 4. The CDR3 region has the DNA TGTGCCATCACCGGGACAGGGTTCACCGGGGAGCTGTTTTTT. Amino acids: CAITGTGFTGELFF.

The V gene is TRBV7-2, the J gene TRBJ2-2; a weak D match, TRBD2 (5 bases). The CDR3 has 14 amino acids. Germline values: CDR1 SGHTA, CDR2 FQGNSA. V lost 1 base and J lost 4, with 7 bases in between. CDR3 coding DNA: TGTGCCAGCAGCTTAGGGCGGGCCACCGGGGAGCTGTTTTTT. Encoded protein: CASSLGRATGELFF.

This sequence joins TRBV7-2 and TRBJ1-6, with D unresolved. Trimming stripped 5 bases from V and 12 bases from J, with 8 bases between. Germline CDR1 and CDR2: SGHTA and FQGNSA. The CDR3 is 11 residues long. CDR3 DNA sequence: TGTGCCAGCAGCCGGAGTGGACCCCTCCACTTT. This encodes CASSRSGPLHF.

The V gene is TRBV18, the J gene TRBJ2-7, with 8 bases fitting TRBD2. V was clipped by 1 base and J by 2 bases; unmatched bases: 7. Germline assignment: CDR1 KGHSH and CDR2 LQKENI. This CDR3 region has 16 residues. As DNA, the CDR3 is TGTGCCAGCTCACCACGAGTCGGGAGGGTCGCCTACGAGCAGTACTTC. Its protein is CASSPRVGRVAYEQYF.

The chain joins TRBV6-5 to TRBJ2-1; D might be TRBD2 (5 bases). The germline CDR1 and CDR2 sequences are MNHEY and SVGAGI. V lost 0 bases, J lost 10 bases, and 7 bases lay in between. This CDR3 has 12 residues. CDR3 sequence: CASSYSPGEQFF. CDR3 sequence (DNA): TGTGCCAGCAGTTACTCGCCGGGAGAGCAGTTCTTC.

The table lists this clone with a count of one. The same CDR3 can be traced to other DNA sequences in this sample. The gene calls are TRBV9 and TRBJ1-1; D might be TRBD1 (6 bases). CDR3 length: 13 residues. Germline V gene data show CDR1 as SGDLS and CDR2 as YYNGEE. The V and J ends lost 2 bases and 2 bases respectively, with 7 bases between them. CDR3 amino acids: CASSVDSNTEAFF. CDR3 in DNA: TGTGCCAGCAGCGTGGACAGTAACACTGAAGCTTTCTTT. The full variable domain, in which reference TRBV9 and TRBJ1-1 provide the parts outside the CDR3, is DSGVTQTPKHLITATGQRVTLRCSPRSGDLSVYWYQQSLDQGLQFLIQYYNGEERAKGNILERFSAQQFPDLHSELNLSSLELGDSALYFCASSVDSNTEAFFGQGTRLTVV.

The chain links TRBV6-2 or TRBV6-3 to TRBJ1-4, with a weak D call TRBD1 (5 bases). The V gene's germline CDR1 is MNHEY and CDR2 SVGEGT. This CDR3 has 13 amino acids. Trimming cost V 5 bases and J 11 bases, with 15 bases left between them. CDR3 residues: CASSRDGSRKLFF. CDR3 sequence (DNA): TGTGCCAGCAGTAGGGACGGAAGCCGTAAACTGTTTTTT.

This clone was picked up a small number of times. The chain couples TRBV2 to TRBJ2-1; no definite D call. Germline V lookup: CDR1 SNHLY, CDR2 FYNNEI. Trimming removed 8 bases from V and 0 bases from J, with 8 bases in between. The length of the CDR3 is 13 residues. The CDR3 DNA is TGTGCCAGCCTACGAAGCTCCTACAATGAGCAGTTCTTC. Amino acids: CASLRSSYNEQFF.

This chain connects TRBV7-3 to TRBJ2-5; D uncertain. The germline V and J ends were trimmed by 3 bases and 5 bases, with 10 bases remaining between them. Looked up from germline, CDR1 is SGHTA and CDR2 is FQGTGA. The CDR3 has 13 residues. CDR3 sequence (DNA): TGTGCCAGCAGCTTGGAGTTTTCGGAGACCCAGTACTTC. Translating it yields CASSLEFSETQYF.

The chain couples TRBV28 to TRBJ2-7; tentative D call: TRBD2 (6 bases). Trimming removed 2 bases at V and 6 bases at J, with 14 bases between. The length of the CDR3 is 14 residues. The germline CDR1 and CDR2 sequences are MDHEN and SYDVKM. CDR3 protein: CASSLGDFRSEQYF. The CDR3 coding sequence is TGTGCCAGCAGTTTAGGGGACTTCCGTTCCGAGCAGTACTTC.

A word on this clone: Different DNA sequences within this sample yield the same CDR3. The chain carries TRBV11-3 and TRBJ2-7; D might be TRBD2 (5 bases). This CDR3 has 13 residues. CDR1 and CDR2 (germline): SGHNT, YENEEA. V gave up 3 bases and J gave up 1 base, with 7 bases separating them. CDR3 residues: CASSLGSSYEQYF. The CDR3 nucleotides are TGTGCCAGCAGCTTGGGGAGTTCCTACGAGCAGTACTTC.

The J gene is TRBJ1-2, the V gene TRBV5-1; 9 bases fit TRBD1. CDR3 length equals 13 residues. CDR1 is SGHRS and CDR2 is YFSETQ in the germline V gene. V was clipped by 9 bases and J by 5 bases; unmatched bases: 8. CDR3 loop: CATGQGESYGYTF. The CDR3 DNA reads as TGCGCCACGGGACAGGGCGAGTCGTATGGCTACACCTTC.

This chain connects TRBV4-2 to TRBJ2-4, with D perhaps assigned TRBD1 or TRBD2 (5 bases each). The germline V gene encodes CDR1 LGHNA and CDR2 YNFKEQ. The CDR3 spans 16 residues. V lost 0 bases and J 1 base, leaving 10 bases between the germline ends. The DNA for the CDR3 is TGTGCCAGCAGCCAAGAAAAAGGGACGGCCAAAAACATTCAGTACTTC. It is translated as CASSQEKGTAKNIQYF.